This TCR beta chain was profiled in a study of blood T cell repertoires in COVID-19 (TCRdb year 2020). About the study as a whole: The collaborator samples originated in the United States, Italy and Spain and spanned the acute and convalescent phases of COVID-19. The material from the prospective study consisted of cDNA or gDNA derived from T cells, B-cell-depleted T cells, or PBMCs. Deeply sampled blood TCRbeta repertoires from subjects exposed to, actively infected with, or recovered from COVID-19 were included in the dataset. The repertoires were released in a freely available public database meant as a resource for research on the immune response to SARS-CoV-2. Samples came from the ongoing ImmuneRACE study (first 160 participants) plus 1,254 subjects from 6 global collaborators. The sample metadata nearly always contained a de-identified subject ID, COVID-19 status, age in years and sex. HLA class I and class II types, where available, came from metadata supplied by the sample provider rather than from assay-based typing.

Overall results and qualifications from the work: The quantity of clinical and demographic metadata differed by source and by participant and was supplied without curation.

This clone has more than one count but fewer than ten. Its antigen remains unidentified. Base quality data are lacking; no much larger clone is found one base away. The germline V gene encodes CDR1 MNHEY and CDR2 SVGEGT. Trimming takes 3 bases from V and 5 bases from J, and the germline ends sit 19 bases apart. The CDR3 sequence holds 16 residues, the cysteine and phenylalanine included. The only DNA kept is the CDR3, 48 bases in frame from the first base. The immunoSEQ Assay, a bias-controlled multiplex PCR, was used to amplify TCRbeta CDR3 regions from genomic DNA. The authors' pipeline ran thus. Nucleated cell counts per sample were estimated from amplification of reference gene primers within the assay. To quantify the absolute abundance of each unique TCRbeta CDR3 rearrangement, sequence reads were collapsed and filtered. For each sample, productive Simpson clonality was calculated by taking the square root of Simpson's diversity index across productive rearrangements. The immuneACCESS repertoire file appears here via TCRdb, limited to in-frame rearrangements. These files lack a portion of the clones; in checked studies, under half of the deficit traces to unresolved V genes, and the cause of the others is not known. V and J calls and clone size are given by that table; D and trimming were obtained from the DNA. Present in this sample are 120,000 or so clones, about 78% of which were seen just once. The ten most abundant clones make up roughly 2% of the sample.

Each collaborating institution followed its own protocols to collect whole blood in K2EDTA tubes. Collaborator samples were shipped for TCRbeta analysis as frozen whole blood, isolated PBMCs, or DNA extracted from either sample type. The sequenced sample consisted of peripheral blood. This sequence originates from a man between 65 and 79 years old with acute or convalescent COVID-19. The chain links TRBV6-2 or TRBV6-3 with TRBJ1-1; matching of 5 bases hints at TRBD1 as the D gene. This receptor has the CDR3 CASSYMGGLGRTEAFF. The nucleotide sequence is given as TGTGCCAGCAGTTATATGGGGGGGTTGGGGAGGACTGAAGCTTTCTTT.